Shown below are 26 T cell receptor beta chains from a single sample sequenced in a study of cytomegalovirus exposure and HLA in healthy donors. The PCR had 60 Vbeta and 13 Jbeta primers. Profiled with immunoSEQ multiplex PCR; TCRdb holds only in-frame clones, not every one. Of fewer than 200,000 clones in the sample, around 68% were seen once. The sequenced sample was PBMCs. The origin of the receptors is a woman in her thirties or forties in good health and CMV-seropositive.

The chain uses TRBV6-1 and TRBJ2-7, with 7 bases lining up with TRBD1. After removal of 6 bases from V and 2 bases from J, the junction contained 7 bases not matched to a gene. The CDR3 has 14 residues. Germline V lookup: CDR1 MNHNS, CDR2 SASEGT. This chain's CDR3 is CASRPTGTTYEQYF. CDR3 nucleotide sequence: TGTGCCAGCAGACCGACAGGGACCACCTACGAGCAGTACTTC.

The CDR3 loop reads CASSIITGLNTEAFF. The CDR3 nucleotides are TGTGCCAGTAGTATTATAACAGGGCTGAACACTGAAGCTTTCTTT. The chain carries TRBV19 and TRBJ1-1, with D tentatively TRBD1 (6 bases). Germline CDR1 reads LNHDA; CDR2 reads SQIVND (reference sequence). The CDR3 covers 15 residues. The germline V and J ends were trimmed by 3 bases and 0 bases, with 11 bases remaining between them. The full variable domain, rest sourced from reference TRBV19 and TRBJ1-1, is DGGITQSPKYLFRKEGQNVTLSCEQNLNHDAMYWYRQDPGQGLRLIYYSQIVNDFQKGDIAEGYSVSREKKESFPLTVTSAQKNPTAFYLCASSIITGLNTEAFFGQGTRLTVV.

This clone came up a few times. The gene calls are TRBV5-1 and TRBJ1-4; D perhaps matches TRBD1 (5 bases). Germline values: CDR1 SGHRS, CDR2 YFSETQ. The CDR3 is 14 residues long. Deletions cut 2 bases from V and 2 bases from J, with 7 bases between. CDR3 coding DNA: TGCGCCAGCAGCTTAAGACAGACTAATGAAAAACTGTTTTTT. Translated: CASSLRQTNEKLFF.

This chain links TRBV19 with TRBJ2-5; D is possibly TRBD2 (5 bases). V gave up 5 bases and J gave up 2 bases, with 12 bases separating them. CDR3 size: 14 residues. CDR1 LNHDA and CDR2 SQIVND come from the germline V gene (reference sequence). Here the CDR3 reads CASSPASSQETQYF. The CDR3 DNA follows: TGTGCCAGTAGTCCCGCTAGCAGTCAAGAGACCCAGTACTTC.

The chain employs TRBV5-6 and TRBJ1-3; 7 bases are shared with TRBD1. Trimming cost V 9 bases and J 1 base; bases outside gene matches: 4. Germline-derived CDR1 and CDR2 are SGHDT and YYEEEE. This CDR3 region has 13 residues. The CDR3 sequence is CATSTGSGNTIYF. In nucleotides, the CDR3 is TGTGCCACTTCGACAGGGTCTGGAAACACCATATATTTT. Complete variable domain (other parts from reference TRBV5-6 and TRBJ1-3): DAGVTQSPTHLIKTRGQQVTLRCSPKSGHDTVSWYQQALGQGPQFIFQYYEEEERQRGNFPDRFSGHQFPNYSSELNVNALLLGDSALYLCATSTGSGNTIYFGEGSWLTVV.

CDR3 DNA sequence: TGTGCCAGTACCGCCGGGACAGGATACAATGAGCAGTTCTTC. It is translated as CASTAGTGYNEQFF. The chain joins TRBV19 to TRBJ2-1; 8 nucleotides line up with TRBD1. CDR1 is LNHDA and CDR2 is SQIVND in the germline V gene (reference sequence). The CDR3 sequence is 14 residues long. Trimming took 7 bases from V and 4 from J; bases not matched to a gene: 6.

This clone is a singleton in its sample. The genes are TRBV18 and TRBJ1-2, with 10 nucleotides matching TRBD1. This CDR3 comprises 14 residues. Germline V gene data show CDR1 as KGHSH and CDR2 as LQKENI. With 6 bases clipped from V and 3 bases from J, the junction kept 4 bases outside the gene matches. The CDR3 DNA is TGTGCCAGCTCGTCCGGGACAGGGGACTATGGCTACACCTTC. It codes for CASSSGTGDYGYTF.

V usage is TRBV29-1 and J usage is TRBJ2-3, with 7 bases that match TRBD1. This CDR3 contains 14 residues. V shed 6 bases and J 1 base; nucleotides not matched to a gene: 7. Germline V CDR1 and CDR2: SQVTM, ANQGSEA. The CDR3 DNA reads TGCAGCGTGGACAGGTCATACGGCACAGATACGCAGTATTTT. This translates into CSVDRSYGTDTQYF.

The chain is built from TRBV10-3 and TRBJ2-1; 8 positions match TRBD2. This CDR3 is 15 amino acids long. From germline, CDR1 is ENHRY and CDR2 SYGVKD. Trimming at V came to 6 bases and at J to 3 bases, leaving 7 bases not matched to a gene. For the CDR3, the DNA is TGTGCCATCAGGGCAGGTAGCGGGGTCTACAATGAGCAGTTCTTC. Its protein product is CAIRAGSGVYNEQFF.

The chain carries TRBV10-3 and TRBJ1-5, with 8 bases that match TRBD1. Trimming took 6 bases from V and 7 from J; bases not matched to a gene: 5. CDR1 is ENHRY, CDR2 SYGVKD, per germline. The CDR3 has 13 residues. CDR3 nucleotides: TGTGCCATCAGCCAGGGGGCCGAGCAGCCCCAGCATTTT. Its protein is CAISQGAEQPQHF.

The chain joins TRBV7-2 to TRBJ2-7, with 9 bases identical to TRBD2. J lost 9 bases, V lost 4 bases, and 7 bases had no gene match. The CDR3 is made up of 13 amino acids. Germline V gene sequence: CDR1 SGHTA, CDR2 FQGNSA. This CDR3 is CASSSKREDVQYF. The CDR3 coding sequence is TGTGCCAGCAGCTCGAAGCGGGAGGATGTGCAGTACTTC.

V gene TRBV6-5 combines with J gene TRBJ2-7, with 7 bases identical to TRBD2. J was trimmed by 3 bases and V by 5 bases; bases with no gene match: 4. CDR3 length: 13 residues. Germline V lookup: CDR1 MNHEY, CDR2 SVGAGI. The CDR3 here is CASSPGLLYEQYF. For the CDR3, the DNA is TGTGCCAGCAGTCCGGGACTACTCTACGAGCAGTACTTC.

This clone was recorded only once. The chain employs TRBV7-2 and TRBJ2-1; D call uncertain. Germline-derived CDR1 and CDR2 are SGHTA and FQGNSA. The CDR3 sequence is 16 residues long. V was clipped by 4 bases and J by 0 bases, with 13 bases between them. CDR3 in amino acids: CASSSRKALSYNEQFF. CDR3 coding DNA: TGTGCCAGCAGCTCGCGGAAGGCCCTCTCCTACAATGAGCAGTTCTTC.

The genes are TRBV6-4 and TRBJ1-2, with 9 bases aligning to TRBD1. The junction had 7 bases not matched to a gene; V was cut back by 6 bases and J by 5 bases. Germline V gene sequence: CDR1 MRHNA, CDR2 SNTAGT. The CDR3 runs 14 residues. The CDR3: CASRKWGTGYGYTF. DNA for the CDR3: TGTGCCAGCAGGAAGTGGGGGACAGGGTATGGCTACACCTTC.

J is TRBJ1-2 and V is TRBV7-2; D gene uncertain. V was cut by 0 bases and J by 1 base, with 9 bases left in between. CDR3 length: 15 amino acids. The germline V gene encodes CDR1 SGHTA and CDR2 FQGNSA. The CDR3 nucleotides read TGTGCCAGCAGCTTAGCATTCGGGATTAACTATGGCTACACCTTC. It is translated as CASSLAFGINYGYTF. The full variable domain, with the rest looked up from reference TRBV7-2 and TRBJ1-2, is GAGVSQSPSNKVTEKGKDVELRCDPISGHTALYWYRQSLGQGLEFLIYFQGNSAPDKSGLPSDRFSAERTGGSVSTLTIQRTQQEDSAVYLCASSLAFGINYGYTFGSGTRLTVV.

V usage is TRBV7-3 and J usage is TRBJ2-1, with 9 bases identical to TRBD2. Trimming at V came to 0 bases and at J to 9 bases, leaving 0 bases not matched to a gene. The CDR3 covers 13 residues. CDR1 is SGHTA, CDR2 FQGTGA, per germline. CDR3 coding DNA: TGTGCCAGCAGCTTAACACTAGCGGGTGAGCAGTTCTTC. It encodes CASSLTLAGEQFF.

The CDR3 spells CASSESGIVNEQFF. The DNA of the CDR3 is TGTGCCAGCAGCGAGAGCGGGATTGTCAATGAGCAGTTCTTC. The V and J genes are TRBV9 and TRBJ2-1, with 7 bases aligning to TRBD2. The CDR3 is 14 residues long. CDR1 SGDLS and CDR2 YYNGEE come from the germline V gene. The junction had 6 bases not matched to a gene; V was cut back by 3 bases and J by 6 bases. The full variable domain, with the rest looked up from reference TRBV9 and TRBJ2-1, is DSGVTQTPKHLITATGQRVTLRCSPRSGDLSVYWYQQSLDQGLQFLIQYYNGEERAKGNILERFSAQQFPDLHSELNLSSLELGDSALYFCASSESGIVNEQFFGPGTRLTVL.

The V and J genes are TRBV6-6 and TRBJ2-1; perhaps TRBD2 as D (5 bases). Between the trimmed V and J ends, which lost 6 bases and 9 bases, there was a span of 18 bases. Germline assignment: CDR1 MNHNY and CDR2 SVGAGI (reference sequence). This CDR3 comprises 14 residues. CDR3 DNA sequence: TGTGCCAGCAGCCCTACCCGAGGGTACGGTGAGCAGTTCTTC. As protein: CASSPTRGYGEQFF.

About this clone itself: The sample contains more than one DNA sequence encoding this CDR3. The chain recombines TRBV25-1 with TRBJ1-1, with a possible D match to TRBD1 (5 bases). The CDR3 is 13 residues long. V was cut by 7 bases and J by 3 bases, with 12 bases left in between. The germline V gene encodes CDR1 MGHDK and CDR2 SYGVNS. This chain's CDR3 is CASTAGWDTEAFF. CDR3 nucleotide sequence: TGTGCCAGCACGGCAGGGTGGGACACTGAAGCTTTCTTT.

V and J are TRBV5-1 and TRBJ2-1; D remains unclear. Germline lookup yields CDR1 SGHRS and CDR2 YFSETQ. V lost 0 bases and J 8 bases, leaving 12 bases between the germline ends. The length of the CDR3 is 14 residues. DNA for the CDR3: TGCGCCAGCAGCTTGGGATCAGGCTTCGATGAGCAGTTCTTC. Translation: CASSLGSGFDEQFF.

V and J are TRBV10-3 and TRBJ2-1; 9 nucleotides agree with TRBD2. The CDR3 sequence is 18 residues long. Germline-derived CDR1 and CDR2 are ENHRY and SYGVKD. Trimming removed 3 bases from V and 4 bases from J; junction bases left unmatched: 13. The CDR3 DNA follows: TGTGCCATCAGTGATAGCGGGGCTAGCGGGGCCCCTTACAATGAGCAGTTCTTC. Encoded protein: CAISDSGASGAPYNEQFF.

This chain connects TRBV5-4 to TRBJ1-2; D call uncertain. The germline V gene has CDR1 SGHNT and CDR2 YYREEE (reference sequence). The V gene lost 4 bases and the J gene lost 4 bases, with 8 bases spanning the gap. The CDR3 is 12 amino acids. CDR3 nucleotide sequence: TGTGCCAGCAGCATCGAGGGCTATGGCTACACCTTC. Protein: CASSIEGYGYTF.

V gene TRBV2 combines with J gene TRBJ2-1, with 10 bases matching TRBD1. In germline, CDR1 is SNHLY, CDR2 FYNNEI. The CDR3 loop spans 14 amino acids. With V trimmed by 6 bases and J by 9 bases, 8 bases remained unmatched. CDR3 region: CASRSDRGLSEQFF. Here the CDR3 DNA reads TGTGCCAGCAGATCCGACAGGGGGCTAAGTGAGCAGTTCTTC.

The chain couples TRBV5-8 to TRBJ1-5; D is perhaps TRBD1 (5 bases). This CDR3 has 12 amino acids. With 4 bases removed from V and 6 bases from J, the gap between germline ends came to 8 bases. Looked up from germline, CDR1 is SGHTS and CDR2 is YDEGEE. This CDR3 reads CASSPRVQPQHF. The CDR3 DNA reads as TGTGCCAGCAGCCCCAGGGTTCAGCCCCAGCATTTT.

The table lists this clone with a few counts. J is TRBJ1-2 and V is TRBV6-5; D ambiguous. The germline V gene encodes CDR1 MNHEY and CDR2 SVGAGI. V was trimmed by 0 bases and J by 7 bases, leaving 18 bases between them. This CDR3 region has 16 residues. CDR3 bases: TGTGCCAGCAGTTACTCAGAGGGCACCTGGGTTTCTGGCTACACCTTC. Encoded protein: CASSYSEGTWVSGYTF.

The gene calls are TRBV18 and TRBJ1-1; possibly TRBD1 for D (6 bases). Germline V gene data show CDR1 as KGHSH and CDR2 as LQKENI. The CDR3 is 15 amino acids. V was shortened by 3 bases and J by 3 bases, with 14 bases between the two germline ends. The CDR3 is CASSPSSGQHTEAFF. The DNA of the CDR3 is TGTGCCAGCTCACCTTCATCGGGACAACACACTGAAGCTTTCTTT. Filled out from reference TRBV18 and TRBJ1-1, the complete variable domain reads NAGVMQNPRHLVRRRGQEARLRCSPMKGHSHVYWYRQLPEEGLKFMVYLQKENIIDESGMPKERFSAEFPKEGPSILRIQQVVRGDSAAYFCASSPSSGQHTEAFFGQGTRLTVV.